A single TCR beta chain is shown here with its context. Its target is unknown. Clones were read by immunoSEQ multiplex PCR, and TCRdb kept only the in-frame ones, dropping some. The sample lists roughly 24,000 clones; around 80% were seen once. The V gene end was trimmed by 5 bases and the J gene end by 3 bases; junction bases not matched to a gene: 6. The CDR3 totals 14 residues. CDR1 SGHNT and CDR2 YYREEE come from the germline V gene (reference sequence). The data stem from a study of PD-1 blockade in classical Hodgkin lymphoma. Study-wide points: Newly diagnosed patients had baseline TCR diversity that was reportedly lower than that of healthy donors. Only CD4+ TCR diversity, not CD8+, had risen significantly by C4D1. Baseline diversity in complete responders resembled that of newly diagnosed patients.

Every patient experienced relapse after autologous stem cell transplantation, and brentuximab vedotin exposure varied. The TCR originated in a human donor with classical Hodgkin lymphoma. The rearrangement uses TRBV5-4 and TRBJ2-7, with 9 bases matching TRBD2. This specimen consisted of peripheral blood mononuclear cells (PBMCs), obtained before the second cycle of nivolumab. In DNA, the CDR3 is TGTGCCAGCAGTCGACTAGCGGAGGACTACGAGCAGTACTTC. Translated, it gives CASSRLAEDYEQYF.